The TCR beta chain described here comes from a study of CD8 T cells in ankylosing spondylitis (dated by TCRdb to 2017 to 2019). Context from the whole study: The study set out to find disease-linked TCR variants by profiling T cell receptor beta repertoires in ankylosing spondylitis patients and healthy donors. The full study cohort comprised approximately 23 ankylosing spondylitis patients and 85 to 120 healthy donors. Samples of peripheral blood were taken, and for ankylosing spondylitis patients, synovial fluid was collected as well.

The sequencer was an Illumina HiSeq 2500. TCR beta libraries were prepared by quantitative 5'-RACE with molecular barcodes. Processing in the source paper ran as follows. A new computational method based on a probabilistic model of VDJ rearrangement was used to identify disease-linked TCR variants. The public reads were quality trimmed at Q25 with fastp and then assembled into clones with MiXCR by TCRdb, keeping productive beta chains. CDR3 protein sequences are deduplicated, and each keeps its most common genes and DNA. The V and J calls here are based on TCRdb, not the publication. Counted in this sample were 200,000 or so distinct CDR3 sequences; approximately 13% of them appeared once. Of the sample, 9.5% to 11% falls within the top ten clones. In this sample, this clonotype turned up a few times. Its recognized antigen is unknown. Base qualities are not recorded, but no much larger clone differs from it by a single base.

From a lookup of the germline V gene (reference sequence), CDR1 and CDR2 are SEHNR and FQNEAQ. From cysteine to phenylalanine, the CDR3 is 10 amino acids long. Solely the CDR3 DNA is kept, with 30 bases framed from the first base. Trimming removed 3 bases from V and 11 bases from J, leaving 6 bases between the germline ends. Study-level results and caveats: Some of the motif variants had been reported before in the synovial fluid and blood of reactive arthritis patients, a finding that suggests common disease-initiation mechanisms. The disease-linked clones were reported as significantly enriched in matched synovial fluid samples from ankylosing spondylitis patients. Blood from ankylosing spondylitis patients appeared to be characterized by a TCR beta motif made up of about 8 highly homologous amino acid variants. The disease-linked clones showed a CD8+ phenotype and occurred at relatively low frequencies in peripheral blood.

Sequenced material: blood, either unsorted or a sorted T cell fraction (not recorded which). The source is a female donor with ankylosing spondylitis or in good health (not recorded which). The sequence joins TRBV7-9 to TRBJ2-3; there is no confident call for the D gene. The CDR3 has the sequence CASSFEVQYF. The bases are TGTGCCAGCAGCTTTGAAGTGCAGTATTTT.